The rows below give T cell receptor beta chains drawn from one sample of a study of T cells in Graves' hyperthyroidism and ophthalmopathy. TCRdb processed the multiplex PCR reads anew with MiXCR; each CDR3 protein has one entry. The table shows around 430,000 distinct CDR3 sequences, with more than 12% occurring only once. Sequencing was done on a sample of blood. The receptors stem from a young woman with Graves' hyperthyroidism. CDR3s leave out the opening cysteine and the closing phenylalanine or tryptophan.

TRBV5-1,13,ASSYGTASNQPQH
TRBV5-5,13,ASRGTSGRANEQF
TRBV18,14,ASLPVVTSGTYEQY
TRBV4-1,12,ASSQGRAGNTQY
TRBV18,14,ASSPGQGLGNTEAF
TRBV19,14,ASSIGGGGVTGELF
TRBV6-5,13,ASSYIGRALDEQY
TRBV30,13,AWSVPAGNYNEQF
TRBV3-1,11,ASSQARTGELF
TRBV19,11,ASRDRVFTEAF
TRBV9,11,ASSVGVTSEQY
TRBV10-3,12,AIRTSGGTYTQY
TRBV20-1,15,SARAGLPGQGEYEQY
TRBV19,14,ASSSVWTSGFNEQF
TRBV6-5,14,ASSYSFGTSEETQY
TRBV13,14,ASSTRQGRGYNEQF
TRBV11-1,20,ASSFYICSAREGGTGAYEQY
TRBV2,13,ASSEGGAGTDTQY
TRBV6-1,12,AAMPAGVSYEQY
TRBV20-1,11,SAALAEQVEQF
TRBV30,12,AWTPGTGDEKLF